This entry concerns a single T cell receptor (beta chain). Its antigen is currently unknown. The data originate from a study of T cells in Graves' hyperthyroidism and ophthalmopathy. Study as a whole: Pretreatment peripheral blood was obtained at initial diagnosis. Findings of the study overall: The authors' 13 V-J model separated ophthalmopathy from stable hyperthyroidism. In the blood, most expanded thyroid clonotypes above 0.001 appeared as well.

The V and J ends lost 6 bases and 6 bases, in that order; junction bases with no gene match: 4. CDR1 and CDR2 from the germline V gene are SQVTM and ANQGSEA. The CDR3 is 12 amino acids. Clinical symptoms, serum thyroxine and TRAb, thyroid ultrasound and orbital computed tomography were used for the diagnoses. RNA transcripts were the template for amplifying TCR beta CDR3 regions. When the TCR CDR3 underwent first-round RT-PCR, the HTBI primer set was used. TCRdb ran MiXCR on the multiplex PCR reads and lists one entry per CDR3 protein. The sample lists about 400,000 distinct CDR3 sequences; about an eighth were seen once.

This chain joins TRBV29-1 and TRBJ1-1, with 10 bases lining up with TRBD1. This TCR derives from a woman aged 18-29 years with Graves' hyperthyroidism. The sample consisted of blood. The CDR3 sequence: CSVRQGASEAFF. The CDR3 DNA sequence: TGCAGCGTGAGACAGGGGGCTTCTGAAGCTTTCTTT.